Following are 14 T cell receptor beta chains from one sample sequenced in a study of blood T cell repertoires in COVID-19. Libraries were prepared by immunoSEQ multiplex PCR; TCRdb keeps only in-frame clonotypes and omits some of them. The table lists some 290,000 clones, 90% to 95% of them singletons. Sequencing was done on a sample of PBMCs or T cells enriched from blood (not recorded which). The receptors stem from a woman aged 25-40 years who had been exposed to COVID-19.

This clone was detected only once. The V and J genes are TRBV19 and TRBJ2-1; 8 bases are a match to TRBD2. CDR3 length equals 13 residues. The ends lost 0 bases at V and 11 bases at J; junction bases unmatched: 3. Germline CDR1 and CDR2: LNHDA and SQIVND (reference sequence). CDR3 residues: CASSIDPGGKQFF. For the CDR3, the DNA is TGTGCCAGTAGTATAGATCCGGGGGGGAAGCAGTTCTTC. Full variable domain (missing parts from reference TRBV19 and TRBJ2-1): DGGITQSPKYLFRKEGQNVTLSCEQNLNHDAMYWYRQDPGQGLRLIYYSQIVNDFQKGDIAEGYSVSREKKESFPLTVTSAQKNPTAFYLCASSIDPGGKQFFGPGTRLTVL.

The chain carries TRBV6-5 and TRBJ1-1; D perhaps matches TRBD1 (5 bases). Trimming stripped 5 bases from V and 5 bases from J, with 15 bases between. Germline assignment: CDR1 MNHEY and CDR2 SVGAGI. The length of the CDR3 is 14 residues. The CDR3 reads CASSPDSRRTEAFF. The CDR3 DNA is TGTGCCAGCAGTCCTGACAGTAGGCGGACTGAAGCTTTCTTT.

The CDR3 here is CASSFQGSEQYF. CDR3 sequence (DNA): TGTGCCAGCAGCTTTCAGGGGAGCGAGCAGTACTTC. The chain recombines TRBV7-9 with TRBJ2-7; a possible D gene is TRBD1 (6 bases). V gave up 3 bases and J gave up 6 bases, with 9 bases separating them. CDR3 length: 12 residues. The germline CDR1 and CDR2 sequences are SEHNR and FQNEAQ (reference sequence).

V is TRBV10-3 and J is TRBJ1-2; D perhaps matches TRBD1 (5 bases). CDR3 length equals 15 residues. Germline loops: CDR1 ENHRY, CDR2 SYGVKD. V was trimmed by 0 bases and J by 4 bases, leaving 12 bases between them. The chain's CDR3 is CAISESGTRGYGYTF. In DNA, the CDR3 is TGTGCCATCAGTGAGTCGGGCACAAGGGGCTATGGCTACACCTTC.

Regarding this clone: One junction end disagrees with the germline gene, perhaps due to a read error. The CDR3 nucleotides read TGTGCCAGCAGCCAAGTAGGGACAGCATTGCGAAACACTGAAGCCTTCTTT. Protein: CASSQVGTALRNTEAFF. The V gene is TRBV14, the J gene TRBJ1-1; TRBD1 matches at 7 bases. Germline CDR1 and CDR2: SGHDN and FVKESK. This CDR3 region has 17 residues.

The rearrangement joins TRBV7-9 to TRBJ1-6; 7 nucleotides agree with TRBD1. Germline-derived CDR1 and CDR2 are SEHNR and FQNEAQ (reference sequence). V gave up 7 bases and J gave up 9 bases; unmatched junction bases: 6. The CDR3 totals 13 residues. This chain's CDR3 is CASTGQAGSPLHF. CDR3 coding DNA: TGTGCCAGCACTGGACAGGCTGGTTCACCCCTCCACTTT.

V is TRBV27 and J is TRBJ1-2; 8 bases line up with TRBD1. V trimming: 3 bases; J trimming: 5 bases; junction bases outside the gene matches: 17. Per germline, CDR1 MNHEY and CDR2 SMNVEV (reference sequence). This CDR3 comprises 18 residues. CDR3 protein: CASSLGRGLLSSAYGYTF. CDR3 nucleotides: TGTGCCAGCAGTTTGGGCAGGGGGCTTTTGTCGTCGGCGTATGGCTACACCTTC.

This chain links TRBV5-1 with TRBJ1-1, with D hard to call. From germline, CDR1 is SGHRS and CDR2 YFSETQ. The CDR3 runs 14 residues. V was cut by 7 bases and J by 0 bases, with 13 bases left in between. The CDR3 here is CASRVRGMNTEAFF. CDR3 bases: TGCGCCAGCCGGGTCCGGGGTATGAACACTGAAGCTTTCTTT.

This sequence joins TRBV4-3 and TRBJ2-7, with 9 nucleotides matching TRBD2. Germline lookup yields CDR1 LGHNA and CDR2 YSLEER. V shed 1 base, J shed 3 bases, and the junction held 7 bases outside the gene matches. The CDR3 totals 16 residues. The CDR3 reads CASSQAAGGSVYEQYF. For the CDR3, the DNA is TGCGCCAGCAGCCAAGCTGCGGGGGGGTCAGTCTACGAGCAGTACTTC.

The chain combines TRBV6-2 or TRBV6-3 with TRBJ2-7, with D possibly TRBD2 on 6 matching bases. The CDR3 is 17 residues long. Trimming pared 6 bases from V and 0 bases from J, leaving 21 bases between. From germline, CDR1 is MNHEY and CDR2 SVGEGT. The CDR3 sequence: CASSSGRAEGSSYEQYF. The DNA of the CDR3 is TGTGCCAGCAGCAGTGGCCGGGCGGAGGGGTCCTCCTACGAGCAGTACTTC.

The chain is built from TRBV24-1 and TRBJ2-5; D is unclear. The CDR3 is 13 amino acids. The germline V gene encodes CDR1 KGHDR and CDR2 SFDVKD. V shed 1 base and J shed 3 bases, with 5 bases lying between them. CDR3 residues: CATSDFPEETQYF. CDR3 nucleotide sequence: TGTGCCACCAGTGATTTTCCAGAAGAGACCCAGTACTTC.

The V gene is TRBV7-3, the J gene TRBJ2-2, with 15 positions matching TRBD2. V gave up 5 bases and J gave up 0 bases; unmatched junction bases: 7. Germline V gene sequence: CDR1 SGHTA, CDR2 FQGTGA. The CDR3 has 19 residues. The DNA of the CDR3 is TGTGCCAGCAGCAAGCCGGGACTAGCGGGGGGCCCGAACACCGGGGAGCTGTTTTTT. Encoded protein: CASSKPGLAGGPNTGELFF.

V usage is TRBV5-1 and J usage is TRBJ1-6, with a possible D match to TRBD1 (6 bases). The CDR3 totals 14 residues. In germline, CDR1 is SGHRS, CDR2 YFSETQ. V was pared by 0 bases and J by 10 bases, with 11 bases between. The CDR3 DNA sequence: TGCGCCAGCAGCTTGGAGGGGACATCCTCACCCCTCCACTTT. Translated, it gives CASSLEGTSSPLHF.

The chain uses TRBV7-2 and TRBJ2-5; a possible D gene is TRBD2 (6 bases). The CDR3 extends over 13 amino acids. The germline CDR1 and CDR2 sequences are SGHTA and FQGNSA. Trimming cost V 5 bases and J 5 bases, with 12 bases left between them. The CDR3: CASSLEGSETQYF. CDR3 nucleotide sequence: TGTGCCAGCAGCCTGGAGGGTTCGGAGACCCAGTACTTC.